This T cell receptor beta chain appears in the sequencing data of a study of T cell responses to AZD1222 COVID-19 vaccine. As for the study in general: Analysis merged second doses at about 4 or about 12 weeks. Study-wide results and limits: Donor demographics were predominantly white British with a female majority; clonal diversity may be underestimated.

This table comes from immunoSEQ multiplex PCR, and its TCRdb copy is limited to in-frame clones, with some not included. This sample has approximately 160,000 clones, with less than 95% found just once. The CDR3 runs 14 residues. Trimming removed 1 base from V and 5 bases from J; junction bases left unmatched: 2. Germline CDR1 and CDR2: LGHNA and YNFKEQ. A note on this clone: Antigen specificity is unknown.

The sample consisted of peripheral blood, taken on day 0 of AZD1222 vaccination. The rearrangement uses TRBV4-2 and TRBJ2-5; TRBD2 aligns across 9 bases. This receptor was identified in an adult in good health. The chain's CDR3 is CASSQGGREETQYF. Written as DNA, the CDR3 is TGTGCCAGCAGCCAAGGCGGGAGGGAGGAGACCCAGTACTTC.